The present entry profiles one T cell receptor beta chain with its context. Its antigen is unidentified. Preparation of the TCRbeta library used unique molecular identifiers. TCRdb itself ran the PCR reads through MiXCR, one entry per CDR3 protein. Among fewer than 250,000 distinct CDR3 sequences, approximately 17% were seen once, and the ten largest hold roughly two fifths. This entry is derived from a study of T-cell reconstitution after alpha-beta-depleted transplantation in children. Study results and caveats: Several hundred expanded graft clones reportedly were the source of alpha-beta T cells about two months after transplant.

The germline CDR1 and CDR2 sequences are LNHNV and YYDKDF (reference sequence). The CDR3 has 22 amino acids. V was pared by 4 bases and J by 0 bases, with 22 bases of the junction left unmatched. The J gene is TRBJ2-1, the V gene TRBV15; 9 positions agree with TRBD1. The TCR originated in a male patient under 10 years old who had a stem cell transplant for acute lymphoblastic leukemia, so the T cells may come from the graft donor. This specimen consisted of PBMCs, mostly from graft donor cells, obtained 360 days after TCRalphabeta/CD19-depleted stem cell transplant. CDR3 residues: CATSIPRVPGQGIPSSYNEQFF. The CDR3 region has the DNA TGTGCCACCAGCATCCCGCGAGTCCCGGGACAGGGAATTCCGAGCTCCTACAATGAGCAGTTCTTC.